One sample yielded the 24 T cell receptor beta chains listed below, sequenced in a study of shared clonotypes between healthy human individuals. Clones were sequenced by immunoSEQ multiplex PCR, and TCRdb holds only the in-frame ones, with some missing. The sample has 2,500,000 or so clones, 93% seen once; the top ten hold around 0.37%. Specimen: naive CD4+ T cells from PBMCs. Specified subset: CD45RA+ positively selected. The receptors derive from a man younger than 35 in good health. Some clones in this sample may be carry-over from other donors' samples.

This clone was detected only once. The chain carries TRBV6-5 and TRBJ1-2; D is undetermined. CDR1 MNHEY and CDR2 SVGAGI come from the germline V gene. CDR3 size: 12 residues. With 5 bases removed from V and 7 bases from J, the gap between germline ends came to 11 bases. CDR3 nucleotide sequence: TGTGCCAGCAGTGACCAGATAGGTGGCTACACCTTC. Encoded protein: CASSDQIGGYTF.

The chain combines TRBV28 with TRBJ1-5; 9 bases fit TRBD1. The CDR3 consists of 18 residues. The J segment lost 1 base and the V segment lost 4 bases, leaving 11 bases of the junction unmatched. The germline gives CDR1 MDHEN, CDR2 SYDVKM. The CDR3 nucleotides read TGTGCCAGCAGTTCCAGGACAGGGGCTTATGGGAGCAATCAGCCCCAGCATTTT. Translating it yields CASSSRTGAYGSNQPQHF.

The table lists this clone with a few counts. The DNA for the CDR3 is TGTGCCAGCAGGGGCCTCCATTGGGAGCCCCAGCATTTT. This codes for CASRGLHWEPQHF. The genes are TRBV28 and TRBJ1-5; D not resolved. Trimming shortened V by 6 bases and J by 8 bases, and 14 bases separated the two germline ends. CDR3 length: 13 amino acids. The germline V gene has CDR1 MDHEN and CDR2 SYDVKM. The full variable domain, with the rest looked up from reference TRBV28 and TRBJ1-5, is DVKVTQSSRYLVKRTGEKVFLECVQDMDHENMFWYRQDPGLGLRLIYFSYDVKMKEKGDIPEGYSVSREKKERFSLILESASTNQTSMYLCASRGLHWEPQHFGDGTRLSIL.

The chain combines TRBV5-5 with TRBJ2-5; 10 bases are shared with TRBD2. Germline V lookup: CDR1 SGHKS, CDR2 YYEKEE (reference sequence). The CDR3 is 17 amino acids. Losses at the gene ends were 0 bases for V and 0 bases for J; bases not matched to a gene: 5. The CDR3 DNA follows: TGTGCCAGCAGCTTGGTGGGACTAGCGAACAACCAAGAGACCCAGTACTTC. Translating gives CASSLVGLANNQETQYF.

The chain uses TRBV7-3 and TRBJ2-5; 7 bases match TRBD1. The germline V gene encodes CDR1 SGHTA and CDR2 FQGTGA. J gave up 7 bases and V 5 bases, and 10 bases lay outside the gene matches. This CDR3 comprises 14 residues. CDR3 residues: CASSRQGPGGTQYF. For the CDR3, the DNA is TGTGCCAGCAGCCGACAGGGCCCAGGGGGGACCCAGTACTTC.

The chain uses TRBV11-2 and TRBJ1-4; 7 positions agree with TRBD1. The CDR3 has 14 residues. Trimming took 8 bases from V and 3 from J; bases not matched to a gene: 6. Looked up from germline, CDR1 is SGHAT and CDR2 is FQNNGV. The CDR3 DNA sequence: TGTGCCAGCGGCAAGACAGGGCCTAATGAAAAACTGTTTTTT. This gives the protein CASGKTGPNEKLFF.

The chain combines TRBV6-1 with TRBJ1-1; D not resolved. The CDR3 is 15 amino acids. V was cut by 4 bases and J by 4 bases, with 16 bases left in between. Germline assignment: CDR1 MNHNS and CDR2 SASEGT. CDR3 nucleotides: TGTGCCAGCAGTGCTCGTAGGGAGTTTTTCACTGAAGCTTTCTTT. Protein sequence: CASSARREFFTEAFF.

The CDR3 sequence is CASSDIQVDYGYTF. Here the CDR3 DNA reads TGTGCCAGCAGTGATATACAGGTGGACTATGGCTACACCTTC. This chain links TRBV28 with TRBJ1-2, with D possibly TRBD1 on 5 matching bases. Germline CDR1 reads MDHEN; CDR2 reads SYDVKM. The CDR3 contains 14 residues. V dropped 5 bases and J dropped 3 bases, with 13 bases sitting between them.

The rearrangement links TRBV11-2 to TRBJ2-1, with 11 bases identical to TRBD2. This CDR3 has 17 amino acids. Germline CDR1 reads SGHAT; CDR2 reads FQNNGV. J was trimmed by 0 bases and V by 6 bases; bases with no gene match: 7. The CDR3 bases are TGTGCCAGCAGACGGCTAGCGGGAGGTGGCTCCTACAATGAGCAGTTCTTC. Translated: CASRRLAGGGSYNEQFF.

The rearrangement links TRBV10-3 to TRBJ1-4; D possibly corresponds to TRBD1 (5 bases). The CDR3 covers 14 residues. The V gene lost 5 bases and the J gene lost 6 bases, with 13 bases spanning the gap. CDR1 is ENHRY and CDR2 is SYGVKD in the germline V gene. The CDR3 nucleotides are TGTGCCATCAGTTCCGGGACGAATCATGAAAAACTGTTTTTT. It encodes CAISSGTNHEKLFF.

The chain joins TRBV5-1 to TRBJ1-2; tentatively, D is TRBD1 (5 bases). The length of the CDR3 is 13 residues. V lost 4 bases and J lost 4, with 11 bases in between. CDR1 is SGHRS, CDR2 YFSETQ, per germline. DNA for the CDR3: TGCGCCAGCAGCATCGGGGCCACCTATGGCTACACCTTC. The encoded protein is CASSIGATYGYTF.

This chain joins TRBV7-3 and TRBJ2-1, with 8 bases fitting TRBD2. The CDR3 runs to 15 residues. V lost 2 bases, J lost 3 bases, and 3 bases stayed unmatched. Looked up from germline, CDR1 is SGHTA and CDR2 is FQGTGA. The CDR3 reads CASSLEGTSYNEQFF. The CDR3 nucleotides read TGTGCCAGCAGCTTAGAAGGGACTAGCTACAATGAGCAGTTCTTC.

The genes are TRBV5-1 and TRBJ2-7, with D possibly TRBD1 on 5 matching bases. In germline, CDR1 is SGHRS, CDR2 YFSETQ. V lost 2 bases, J lost 7 bases, and 13 bases lay in between. This CDR3 contains 13 residues. The CDR3 region is CASSFGRVGEQYF. CDR3 sequence (DNA): TGCGCCAGCAGCTTCGGCAGGGTGGGGGAGCAGTACTTC.

V usage is TRBV6-6 and J usage is TRBJ2-7; TRBD1 is a possible D gene (7 bases). Germline CDR1 is MNHNY and CDR2 is SVGAGI (reference sequence). The CDR3 length is 15 residues. Trimming pared 2 bases from V and 4 bases from J, leaving 15 bases between. This chain's CDR3 is CASSYLSQGGYEQYF. In DNA, the CDR3 is TGTGCCAGCAGTTACCTTAGCCAGGGGGGATACGAGCAGTACTTC.

The J gene is TRBJ1-5, the V gene TRBV28; D unclear. The CDR3 spans 17 residues. The V gene's germline CDR1 is MDHEN and CDR2 SYDVKM. With 6 bases removed from V and 0 bases from J, the gap between germline ends came to 18 bases. In DNA, the CDR3 is TGTGCCAGCAGCCAAATGGGGTACAGAACTAGCAATCAGCCCCAGCATTTT. Translation gives CASSQMGYRTSNQPQHF.

This chain joins TRBV28 and TRBJ2-7; the D is unclear. CDR1 and CDR2 (germline): MDHEN, SYDVKM. This CDR3 is built from 16 residues. Trimming removed 6 bases from V and 2 bases from J, with 20 bases in between. The CDR3 here is CASRSLGVAVAYEQYF. The CDR3, as DNA: TGTGCCAGCAGATCGCTCGGTGTAGCCGTCGCCTACGAGCAGTACTTC.

The chain is built from TRBV7-9 and TRBJ2-1, with TRBD2 as a possible D gene (5 bases). The CDR3 consists of 14 residues. Trimming took 2 bases from V and 9 from J, leaving 14 bases between them. Per the germline V gene, CDR1 is SEHNR and CDR2 is FQNEAQ (reference sequence). The CDR3 spells CASSLFVGVAEQFF. The CDR3 coding sequence is TGTGCCAGCAGCTTATTTGTGGGAGTGGCTGAGCAGTTCTTC.

V is TRBV5-1 and J is TRBJ2-1; D tentatively reads TRBD1 or TRBD2 (6 bases each). The length of the CDR3 is 15 residues. The germline CDR1 and CDR2 sequences are SGHRS and YFSETQ. V was cut by 5 bases and J by 6 bases, with 18 bases left in between. This CDR3 is CASSVTGMRGNEQFF. In DNA form, the CDR3 reads TGCGCCAGCAGTGTTACAGGGATGCGGGGCAATGAGCAGTTCTTC. The entire variable domain, with the rest obtained from reference TRBV5-1 and TRBJ2-1, is as follows: KAGVTQTPRYLIKTRGQQVTLSCSPISGHRSVSWYQQTPGQGLQFLFEYFSETQRNKGNFPGRFSGRQFSNSRSEMNVSTLELGDSALYLCASSVTGMRGNEQFFGPGTRLTVL.

The chain employs TRBV27 and TRBJ1-2; 11 bases are a match to TRBD1. The CDR3 totals 14 residues. Germline-derived CDR1 and CDR2 are MNHEY and SMNVEV (reference sequence). The ends lost 5 bases at V and 7 bases at J; junction bases unmatched: 6. CDR3 DNA sequence: TGTGCCAGCAGTAGGGGACAGGGGGAAGGTGGCTACACCTTC. Amino acid sequence: CASSRGQGEGGYTF.

The genes are TRBV19 and TRBJ2-5, with D possibly called TRBD1 or TRBD2 (5 bases each). The CDR3 totals 14 residues. From germline, CDR1 is LNHDA and CDR2 SQIVND (reference sequence). V lost 6 bases and J 0 bases, leaving 11 bases between the germline ends. CDR3: CASRPGPNQETQYF. As DNA, the CDR3 is TGTGCCAGTAGGCCGGGACCCAACCAAGAGACCCAGTACTTC.

The chain recombines TRBV2 with TRBJ2-1, with D uncertain. CDR1 and CDR2 from the germline V gene are SNHLY and FYNNEI. The CDR3 is made up of 14 amino acids. The V end lost 2 bases, the J end lost 6 bases, and 11 bases lay between the germline ends. The CDR3 DNA sequence: TGTGCCAGCAGTGAATGGTGGGTAGCCAATGAGCAGTTCTTC. Translated, it gives CASSEWWVANEQFF. Full variable domain (missing parts from reference TRBV2 and TRBJ2-1): EPEVTQTPSHQVTQMGQEVILRCVPISNHLYFYWYRQILGQKVEFLVSFYNNEISEKSEIFDDQFSVERPDGSNFTLKIRSTKLEDSAMYFCASSEWWVANEQFFGPGTRLTVL.

This clone was counted between two and nine times. The identical CDR3 is also encoded by other nucleotide sequences in the sample. V is TRBV5-8 and J is TRBJ2-5, with D unresolved. Deletions cut 1 base from V and 4 bases from J, with 2 bases between. Germline CDR1 and CDR2: SGHTS and YDEGEE. The CDR3 is 11 amino acids. The CDR3 region has the DNA TGTGCCAGCAGCTTGAGAGAGACCCAGTACTTC. Protein sequence: CASSLRETQYF.

The V and J genes are TRBV2 and TRBJ2-1; D gene ambiguous. Germline-derived CDR1 and CDR2 are SNHLY and FYNNEI. Trimming stripped 0 bases from V and 9 bases from J, with 9 bases between. CDR3 length: 13 amino acids. The CDR3 bases are TGTGCCAGCAGTGAAGCGCGTTTAAGTGAGCAGTTCTTC. As protein: CASSEARLSEQFF. The full variable domain, in which reference TRBV2 and TRBJ2-1 provide the parts outside the CDR3, is EPEVTQTPSHQVTQMGQEVILRCVPISNHLYFYWYRQILGQKVEFLVSFYNNEISEKSEIFDDQFSVERPDGSNFTLKIRSTKLEDSAMYFCASSEARLSEQFFGPGTRLTVL.

The V and J genes are TRBV4-2 and TRBJ1-2; D gene uncertain. The length of the CDR3 is 16 residues. Germline lookup yields CDR1 LGHNA and CDR2 YNFKEQ. Deletions cut 6 bases from V and 0 bases from J, with 17 bases between. The CDR3 sequence: CASSPDRTDTNYGYTF. CDR3 nucleotides: TGTGCCAGCAGTCCCGACCGGACGGATACTAACTATGGCTACACCTTC.